A selection of T cell receptor beta chains follows, all from one sample in a study of blood T cell repertoires in COVID-19. Measured with immunoSEQ multiplex PCR; TCRdb has only the in-frame clones, and not every one. There are almost 500,000 clones in the sample; 88% occur only once, and approximately 8% lies in the top ten. The sample comprised PBMCs or T cells enriched from blood (not recorded which). The receptor set was obtained from a woman between 55 and 75 years old who had recovered from COVID-19. CDR3s include the opening cysteine and the closing phenylalanine or tryptophan. The order of the fields is D gene, V gene, clone size, CDR3 protein. D genes are given only for firm matches. Size values are once, few and many counts, or a class for expanded clones, and some rows have none.

D: TRBD1
V: TRBV6-5
size: few
CDR3: CASWDRDGNTIYF

D: .
V: TRBV12-1
size: .
CDR3: CASSQDRAQPQHF

D: .
V: TRBV5-4
size: .
CDR3: CASRRQQNTEAFF

D: .
V: TRBV15
size: .
CDR3: CATSRGLETQYF

D: TRBD1
V: TRBV7-2
size: .
CDR3: CASSSPDRAQYEQYF

D: .
V: TRBV7-2
size: once
CDR3: CASSFNPGNEKLFF

D: .
V: TRBV2
size: few
CDR3: CASRGGGGTEAFF

D: TRBD1
V: TRBV15
size: .
CDR3: CATSRRTGLTQPQHF

D: .
V: TRBV6-5
size: .
CDR3: CASNVGPNQPQHF

D: .
V: TRBV4-1
size: .
CDR3: CASSQDPAGANTGELFF

D: TRBD1
V: TRBV6-9
size: .
CDR3: CASARKGTANINQPQHF

D: .
V: TRBV6-1
size: .
CDR3: CASSERTVPNQPQHF

D: .
V: TRBV7-6
size: .
CDR3: CASSLVTREVEGISGNTIYF

D: TRBD2
V: TRBV9
size: .
CDR3: CASSVGISGGQETQYF

D: TRBD1
V: TRBV9
size: .
CDR3: CASSGDRGLNYGYTF

D: .
V: TRBV27
size: .
CDR3: CASSPPGMAEAFF

D: .
V: TRBV5-1
size: .
CDR3: CASSLDGGGPGNTIYF

D: TRBD2
V: TRBV3-1/TRBV3-2
size: few
CDR3: CASSPTSGYNEQFF

D: .
V: TRBV30
size: .
CDR3: CAWRQDSNNSPLHF

D: TRBD1
V: TRBV5-1
size: .
CDR3: CASSLVPGQGNGYTF

D: .
V: TRBV4-1
size: .
CDR3: CASSQVGLSNQPQHF

D: TRBD1
V: TRBV24-1
size: .
CDR3: CATSDPGQGENYGYTF

D: .
V: TRBV4-1
size: .
CDR3: CASRSQGSYGYTF

D: TRBD2
V: TRBV10-3
size: .
CDR3: CAINPERGASNEQFF

D: TRBD2
V: TRBV6-2/TRBV6-3
size: .
CDR3: CASSYDLAGNWGTQYF

D: .
V: TRBV2
size: .
CDR3: CASTRGGGTSTDTQYF

D: TRBD1
V: TRBV5-1
size: .
CDR3: CASSLEASGQGVGTEAFF

D: .
V: TRBV5-4
size: .
CDR3: CASSFTGGVNEQFF

D: TRBD2
V: TRBV7-2
size: .
CDR3: CASSFTGTSAFNEQFF

D: .
V: TRBV9
size: .
CDR3: CASSEGLTFYEQYF

D: TRBD1
V: TRBV19
size: few
CDR3: CASSLQGAHSNQPQHF

D: .
V: TRBV5-1
size: .
CDR3: CASSFYGTGMANEKLFF

D: TRBD2
V: TRBV9
size: .
CDR3: CASSVASGGNEQFF

D: TRBD2
V: TRBV14
size: .
CDR3: CASSQEPYLSARTRYSGVLDTQYF

D: TRBD1
V: TRBV19
size: .
CDR3: CASSPIGGGRQPQHF

D: TRBD2
V: TRBV3-1/TRBV3-2
size: .
CDR3: CASSQRGGTDTQYF

D: TRBD1
V: TRBV6-6
size: few
CDR3: CASSGTGGHEKLFF

D: TRBD1
V: TRBV20-1
size: many
CDR3: CSAGTGYEQYF

D: TRBD1
V: TRBV24-1
size: .
CDR3: CATSDPRQGGNEQFF

D: .
V: TRBV7-9
size: .
CDR3: CASSLGSGVGQPQHF

D: TRBD2
V: TRBV10-1
size: .
CDR3: CASSESGTSGGSNTGELFF

D: TRBD1
V: TRBV29-1
size: .
CDR3: CSVDGAGQGGTGELFF

D: .
V: TRBV2
size: few
CDR3: CASSEALGLQGYTF

D: TRBD2
V: TRBV5-6
size: .
CDR3: CASSPGGSLYNEQFF

D: TRBD1
V: TRBV19
size: few
CDR3: CASSPPTGGNTGELFF

D: .
V: TRBV24-1
size: .
CDR3: CATSDSAGAGDTQYF